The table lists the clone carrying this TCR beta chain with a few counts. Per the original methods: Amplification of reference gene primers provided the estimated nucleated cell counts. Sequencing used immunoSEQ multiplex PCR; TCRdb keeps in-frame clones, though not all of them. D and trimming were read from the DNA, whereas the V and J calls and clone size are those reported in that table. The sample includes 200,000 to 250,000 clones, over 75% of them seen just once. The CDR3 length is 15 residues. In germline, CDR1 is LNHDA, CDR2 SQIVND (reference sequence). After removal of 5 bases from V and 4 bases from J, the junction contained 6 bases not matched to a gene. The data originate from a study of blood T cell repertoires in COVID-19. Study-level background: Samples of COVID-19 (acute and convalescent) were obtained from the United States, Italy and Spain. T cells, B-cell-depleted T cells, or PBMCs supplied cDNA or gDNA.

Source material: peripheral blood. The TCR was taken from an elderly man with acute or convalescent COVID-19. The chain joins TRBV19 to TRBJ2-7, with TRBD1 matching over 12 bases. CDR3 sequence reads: CASSEGTGGWYEQYF. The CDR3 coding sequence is TGTGCCAGTAGTGAGGGGACAGGGGGCTGGTACGAGCAGTACTTC.